The clone carrying this T cell receptor beta chain was seen repeatedly, ten times or more. Its antigen is not identified. Germline V gene sequence: CDR1 MNHEY, CDR2 SVGEGT. V was trimmed by 2 bases and J by 6 bases, leaving 8 bases between them. This CDR3 is 14 amino acids long. This entry comes from a study of T-cell reconstitution after alpha-beta-depleted transplantation in children. Study-wide points: Expanded clones from the graft, numbering several hundred, reportedly supplied alpha-beta T cells about two months after transplant.

Preparing the TCRbeta library involved the use of unique molecular identifiers. From the PCR reads, TCRdb called clonotypes with MiXCR, one entry per CDR3 protein. The sample has some 260,000 distinct CDR3 sequences; roughly a quarter are singletons. The gene calls are TRBV6-2 or TRBV6-3 and TRBJ1-6; D unresolved. The clonotype comes from a female patient between 2 and 15 years old who had a stem cell transplant for congenital amegakaryocytic thrombocytopenia, so the T cells may come from the graft donor. The specimen was PBMCs, mostly from graft donor cells, collected 360 days after TCRalphabeta/CD19-depleted stem cell transplant. CDR3 nucleotides: TGTGCCAGCAGTTACAAGGAATCTAATTCACCCCTCCACTTT. This sequence encodes CASSYKESNSPLHF.